Below are 10 T cell receptor beta chains sequenced from a single sample in a study of CD8 T cells in ankylosing spondylitis. Via MiXCR, TCRdb re-called the 5' RACE reads, giving one row per CDR3 protein. This table holds about 240,000 distinct CDR3 sequences, around 9.1% found once. The specimen sequenced was blood, either unsorted or a sorted T cell fraction (not recorded which). These receptors came from a male donor with ankylosing spondylitis or in good health (not recorded which).

This clonotype was counted many times. J is TRBJ1-4 and V is TRBV27; the match to TRBD1 covers 8 bases. Germline V CDR1 and CDR2: MNHEY, SMNVEV (reference sequence). The V gene end was trimmed by 5 bases and the J gene end by 4 bases; junction bases not matched to a gene: 6. The CDR3 covers 15 residues. CDR3 loop: CASSGGTGHNEKLFF. The CDR3, as DNA: TGTGCCAGCAGTGGGGGGACAGGCCATAATGAAAAACTGTTTTTT.

This clonotype was counted at least ten times. V usage is TRBV7-9 and J usage is TRBJ2-2; maybe TRBD2 (6 bases). The CDR3 consists of 15 residues. The V and J ends lost 3 bases and 2 bases respectively, with 10 bases between them. The V gene's germline CDR1 is SEHNR and CDR2 FQNEAQ (reference sequence). In DNA, the CDR3 is TGTGCCAGCAGCTTTTTTAGCGGCAACACCGGGGAGCTGTTTTTT. This encodes CASSFFSGNTGELFF. The full variable domain, with the rest looked up from reference TRBV7-9 and TRBJ2-2, is DTGVSQNPRHKITKRGQNVTFRCDPISEHNRLYWYRQTLGQGPEFLTYFQNEAQLEKSRLLSDRFSAERPKGSFSTLEIQRTEQGDSAMYLCASSFFSGNTGELFFGEGSRLTVL.

The sample holds many counts of this clonotype. The chain combines TRBV12-5 with TRBJ2-5, with 9 bases fitting TRBD1. This CDR3 comprises 16 residues. The V segment lost 6 bases and the J segment 2 bases; nucleotides outside the gene matches: 10. The germline gives CDR1 LGHNT, CDR2 FRNRAP. CDR3 in DNA: TGTGCTAGTGGATCCCGACAGGGGGTGCTTCAAGAGACCCAGTACTTC. It yields the protein CASGSRQGVLQETQYF.

This clonotype was seen ten or more times. CDR3 residues: CASSSGLVTDTQYF. CDR3 sequence (DNA): TGCGCCAGCAGCTCGGGACTAGTCACAGATACGCAGTATTTT. The chain combines TRBV5-1 with TRBJ2-3; the match to TRBD2 covers 8 bases. This CDR3 comprises 14 residues. Germline V gene data show CDR1 as SGHRS and CDR2 as YFSETQ. The J segment lost 2 bases and the V segment lost 3 bases, leaving 2 bases of the junction unmatched.

The J gene is TRBJ2-7, the V gene TRBV7-2, with no clear D. This CDR3 is built from 13 residues. Germline V gene sequence: CDR1 SGHTA, CDR2 FQGNSA. The V end lost 5 bases, the J end lost 0 bases, and 8 bases lay between the germline ends. CDR3 sequence: CASSPSGSYEQYF. The CDR3 DNA is TGTGCCAGCAGCCCCTCAGGCTCCTACGAGCAGTACTTC. The full variable domain, rest sourced from reference TRBV7-2 and TRBJ2-7, is GAGVSQSPSNKVTEKGKDVELRCDPISGHTALYWYRQSLGQGLEFLIYFQGNSAPDKSGLPSDRFSAERTGGSVSTLTIQRTQQEDSAVYLCASSPSGSYEQYFGPGTRLTVT.

This clonotype has a count of ten or more. This chain joins TRBV12-3 or TRBV12-4 and TRBJ1-5; D remains unclear. The CDR3 sequence is 14 residues long. V dropped 6 bases and J dropped 0 bases, with 9 bases sitting between them. The CDR3, as DNA: TGTGCCAGCAGGATTCAGGATAGCAATCAGCCCCAGCATTTT. It encodes CASRIQDSNQPQHF.

The table lists this clonotype with many counts. The V and J genes are TRBV20-1 and TRBJ2-7; no clear D. Trimming pared 3 bases from V and 1 base from J, leaving 10 bases between. The CDR3 has 13 residues. The V gene's germline CDR1 is DFQATT and CDR2 SNEGSKA (reference sequence). The CDR3 is CSASLRQSYEQYF. DNA of the CDR3: TGCAGTGCTAGCTTACGACAATCCTACGAGCAGTACTTC.

This clonotype was recorded at least ten times. The gene calls are TRBV6-1 and TRBJ2-7, with D perhaps TRBD1 (6 bases). Trimming took 6 bases from V and 2 from J, leaving 14 bases between them. The germline CDR1 and CDR2 sequences are MNHNS and SASEGT. This CDR3 has 14 amino acids. The CDR3 bases are TGTGCCAGCAGACGATCATCAGGGGCCTACGAGCAGTACTTC. The encoded protein is CASRRSSGAYEQYF.

J is TRBJ2-5 and V is TRBV11-2, with 13 bases identical to TRBD2. This CDR3 comprises 20 residues. Germline V gives CDR1 SGHAT, CDR2 FQNNGV. Trimming at V came to 0 bases and at J to 0 bases, leaving 10 bases not matched to a gene. The CDR3 loop is CASSLDHGLAGVQYQETQYF. The DNA of the CDR3 is TGTGCCAGCAGCTTAGATCATGGACTAGCGGGGGTCCAGTACCAAGAGACCCAGTACTTC.

A remark on this clonotype: No conserved phenylalanine or tryptophan ends this CDR3, so it is likely a read error. The chain uses TRBV11-2 and TRBJ1-2; 7 nucleotides align to TRBD1. The CDR3 runs to 15 residues. Losses at the gene ends were 1 base for V and 5 bases for J; bases not matched to a gene: 7. Germline values: CDR1 SGHAT, CDR2 FQNNGV. CDR3 residues: CASSLVGTVRYGYTS. CDR3 DNA: TGTGCCAGCAGCTTAGTAGGGACAGTTAGATATGGCTACACCTCC.